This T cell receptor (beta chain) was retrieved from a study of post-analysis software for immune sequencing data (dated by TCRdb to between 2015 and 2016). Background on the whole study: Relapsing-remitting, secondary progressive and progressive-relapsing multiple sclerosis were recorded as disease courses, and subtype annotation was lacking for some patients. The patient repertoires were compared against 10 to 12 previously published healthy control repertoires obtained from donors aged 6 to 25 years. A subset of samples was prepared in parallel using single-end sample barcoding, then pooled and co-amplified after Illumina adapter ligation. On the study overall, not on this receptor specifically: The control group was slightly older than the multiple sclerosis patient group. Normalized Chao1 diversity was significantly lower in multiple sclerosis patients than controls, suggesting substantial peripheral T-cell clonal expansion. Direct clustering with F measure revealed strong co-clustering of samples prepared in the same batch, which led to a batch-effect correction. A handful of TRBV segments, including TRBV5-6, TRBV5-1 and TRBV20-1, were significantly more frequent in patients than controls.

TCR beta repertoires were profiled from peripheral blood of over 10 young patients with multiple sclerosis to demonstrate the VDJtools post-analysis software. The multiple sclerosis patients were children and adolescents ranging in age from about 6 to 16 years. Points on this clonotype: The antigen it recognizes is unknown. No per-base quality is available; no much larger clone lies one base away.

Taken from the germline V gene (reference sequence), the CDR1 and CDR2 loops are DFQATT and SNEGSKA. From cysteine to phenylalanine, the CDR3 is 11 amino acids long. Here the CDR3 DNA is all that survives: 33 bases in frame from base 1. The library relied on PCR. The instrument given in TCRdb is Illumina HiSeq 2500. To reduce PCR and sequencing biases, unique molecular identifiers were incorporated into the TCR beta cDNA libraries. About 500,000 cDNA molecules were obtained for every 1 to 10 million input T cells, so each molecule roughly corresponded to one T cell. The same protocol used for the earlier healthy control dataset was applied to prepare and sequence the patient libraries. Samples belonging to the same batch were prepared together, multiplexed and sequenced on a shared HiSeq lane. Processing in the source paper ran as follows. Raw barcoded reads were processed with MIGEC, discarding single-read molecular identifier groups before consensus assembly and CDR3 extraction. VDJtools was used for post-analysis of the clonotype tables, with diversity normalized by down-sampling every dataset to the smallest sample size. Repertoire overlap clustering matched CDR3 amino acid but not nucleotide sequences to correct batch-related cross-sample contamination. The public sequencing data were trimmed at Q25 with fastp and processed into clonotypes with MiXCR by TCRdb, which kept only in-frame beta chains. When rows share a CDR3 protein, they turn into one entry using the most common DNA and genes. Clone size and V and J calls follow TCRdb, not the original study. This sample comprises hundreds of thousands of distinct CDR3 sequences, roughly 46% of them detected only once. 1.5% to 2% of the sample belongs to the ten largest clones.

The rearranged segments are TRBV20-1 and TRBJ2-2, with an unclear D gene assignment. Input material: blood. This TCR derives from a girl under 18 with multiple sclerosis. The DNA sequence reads TGCAGCGCGGAGACCACCGGGGAGCTGTTTTTT. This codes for CSAETTGELFF.